This T cell receptor beta chain was sequenced for a study of T cells in tumors after PD-1 blockade (dated by TCRdb to between 2018 and 2021). About the investigation overall: Patients were excluded if they had prior checkpoint blockade, use of systemic immunosuppressants, or recent radiotherapy or other anti-cancer therapy within 4 weeks. Treatment consisted of either cemiplimab 350 mg every 2 weeks or pembrolizumab 200 mg every 3 weeks. To compare clonotypes in blood and tumor, bulk TCR sequencing was done on 10 peripheral blood samples taken from 5 or 6 patients. While on anti-PD-1 treatment, some of the patients also continued taking daily vismodegib 150 mg. Paired single-cell RNA and TCR sequencing was performed on site-matched tumors from BCC or SCC patients before and after anti-PD-1 therapy. An average of 113,528 TCR templates (range roughly 23,000-270,000) and 36,536 unique clonotypes was obtained for peripheral blood samples. RECIST version 1.1 was used to evaluate clinical response. The research as a whole found: Around 38% of the TCR clonotypes from tumors also showed up in blood, and some novel exhausted tumor clones were present in pre-treatment blood, which suggests peripheral recruitment. The source of novel T cell clones was not identified, and lymphoid organs or rare unexpanded clones within the tumor or the tumor periphery could be included among the possible sources.

The immunoSEQ platform was used for deep TCRbeta sequencing. The authors processed their data as follows. Only productive rearrangements were exported from the immunoSEQ Analyzer for downstream analysis. Bulk TCRbeta clonotypes were assigned T cell phenotypes by matching to single-cell RNA+TCR-seq clones sharing the same TCRbeta sequence. Clone enrichment in tumor was computed as tumor frequency divided by PBMC frequency from bulk TCR sequencing. GLIPH was used to group TCRs into specificity groups, clusters of distinct TCRs likely recognizing common antigens via shared CDR3 motifs. In TCRdb, the immuneACCESS table is reduced to in-frame sequences with V and J assigned. These tables do not hold every clone; where another copy was compared, an unresolved V gene accounts for under half, and the others remain unexplained. Clone size and the V and J calls come from that table; the DNA yielded D and trimming. This sample comprises 35,000 or so clones, just under 80% of them detected only once. Of the sample, 30% to 40% falls within the top ten clones.

Compared with germline, V lacks 1 base and J lacks 2 bases; bases without a gene match: 4. Reading from cysteine to phenylalanine, the CDR3 counts 15 amino acids. Of all the DNA, just the CDR3 is kept, 45 bases in frame from base 1. CDR1 and CDR2 are read off the germline V gene as KGHSH and LQKENI. The time point label on this specimen signifies: before anti-PD-1 therapy. Genomic DNA extracted from tumor biopsies or peripheral blood was used for bulk TCRbeta sequencing, with input ranging from roughly 600 ng to 6,004 ng. All patients had histologically proven advanced or metastatic basal or squamous cell carcinoma and were poor candidates for surgical resection. Of the approximately 12 patients in the basal cell carcinoma cohort, several underwent bulk tumor TCR sequencing. A note on this clone: What this receptor recognizes is not known. No much larger clonotype is one base removed from it; base qualities were not supplied.

The sequence derives from a human donor with basal cell carcinoma. The input for sequencing was PBMCs, taken before anti-PD-1 treatment. This chain joins TRBV18 to TRBJ2-5; TRBD1 fits 7 bases in the junction. The CDR3 is CASSPQGALQETQYF. The DNA sequence is TGTGCCAGCTCACCACAGGGGGCACTTCAAGAGACCCAGTACTTC.